The clone carrying this TCR beta chain was recorded a few times. The antigen remains undetermined. The germline gives CDR1 SGDLS, CDR2 YYNGEE. The CDR3 consists of 16 residues. Trimming pared 0 bases from V and 2 bases from J, leaving 11 bases between. The data belong to a study of T cells in Graves' hyperthyroidism and ophthalmopathy. Study-level results: Most clonotypes expanded in the thyroid (above 0.001) were also present in blood.

RNA transcripts gave rise to amplified TCR beta CDR3 regions. A first-round RT-PCR of the TCR CDR3 used the HTBI primer set. Each CDR3 protein is one row after TCRdb ran MiXCR on the multiplex PCR reads. The table records some 370,000 distinct CDR3 sequences, over 12% of them present only once. The chain couples TRBV9 to TRBJ2-2; D is ambiguous. This TCR was recovered from a man aged 50 to 59 with Graves' ophthalmopathy. Sequencing was carried out using blood. The CDR3 DNA sequence: TGTGCCAGCAGCGTAGTGTGGCAGGCCAACACCGGGGAGCTGTTTTTT. This gives the protein CASSVVWQANTGELFF.